The sequence of this T cell receptor beta chain was determined in a study of blood T cell repertoires in COVID-19. The method was immunoSEQ multiplex PCR; TCRdb's version includes in-frame clones alone and lacks a portion of them. The table lists 270,000 or so clones, approximately 91% of them singletons, with about 2.1% in the top ten. Trimming removed 2 bases from V and 2 bases from J, with 19 bases in between. The CDR3 sequence is 18 residues long. Per germline, CDR1 LNHDA and CDR2 SQIVND (reference sequence). The V and J genes are TRBV19 and TRBJ2-1; possibly TRBD2 for D (6 bases). The sequence was collected from a woman in her thirties or forties with acute COVID-19. Material: PBMCs or T cells enriched from blood (not recorded which). DNA of the CDR3: TGTGCCAGTAGTATATTGGGCATGGACGCTAGCGCCTACAATGAGCAGTTCTTC. Translated: CASSILGMDASAYNEQFF.